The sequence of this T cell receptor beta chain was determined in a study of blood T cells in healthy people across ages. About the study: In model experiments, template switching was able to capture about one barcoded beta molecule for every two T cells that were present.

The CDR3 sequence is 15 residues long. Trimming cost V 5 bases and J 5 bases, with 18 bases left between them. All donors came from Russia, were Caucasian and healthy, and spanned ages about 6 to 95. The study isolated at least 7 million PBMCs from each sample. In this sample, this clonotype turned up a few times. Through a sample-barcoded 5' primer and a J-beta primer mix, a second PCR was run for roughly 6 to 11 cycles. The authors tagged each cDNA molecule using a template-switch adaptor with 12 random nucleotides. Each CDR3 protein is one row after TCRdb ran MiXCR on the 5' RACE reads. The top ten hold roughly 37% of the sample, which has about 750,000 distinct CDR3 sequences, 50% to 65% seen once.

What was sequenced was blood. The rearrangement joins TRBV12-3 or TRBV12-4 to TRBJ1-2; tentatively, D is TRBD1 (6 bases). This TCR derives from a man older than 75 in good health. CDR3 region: CASSRIGGQFYGYTF. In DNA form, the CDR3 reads TGTGCCAGCAGTCGCATTGGGGGGCAGTTTTATGGCTACACCTTC.